The T cell receptor beta chain under discussion was sequenced for a study of Ad26.COV2.S vaccination and SARS-CoV-2 variants. Study background: Donor had been placed in the Ad26.COV2.S arm of the COV1001 trial.

Documented treatment: around 19 received Ad26.COV2.S at low or high dose, single or two shots; about 5 received placebo; per-sample allocation not given. Collection of the samples took place on day 63 after the first injection of vaccine or placebo. V was trimmed by 6 bases and J by 0 bases, leaving 11 bases between them. From germline, CDR1 is MGHDK and CDR2 SYGVNS. The CDR3 runs to 14 residues. Notes on this clone: Its antigen is not known.

Study-level points and caveats: Reported findings describe substantial breadth in spike-specific CD8+ and CD4+ T cell responses following vaccination.

Generated by immunoSEQ multiplex PCR, the TCRdb table keeps only in-frame clones and is missing some. The sample carries 410,000 or so clones, around 92% recorded once. This sequence originates from a person aged 18-65 years who received the Ad26.COV2.S COVID-19 vaccine or a placebo. This specimen consisted of peripheral blood, obtained in a trial of Ad26.COV2.S vaccine versus placebo. The chain joins TRBV25-1 to TRBJ1-2; D is unresolved. The CDR3 region is CASREQDTNYGYTF. The CDR3 nucleotides are TGTGCCAGCAGGGAGCAGGATACTAACTATGGCTACACCTTC.